These 14 T cell receptor beta chains came from one sample sequenced in a study of T cell responses to AZD1222 COVID-19 vaccine. Measured with immunoSEQ multiplex PCR; TCRdb has only the in-frame clones, and not every one. In the table there are roughly 100,000 clones, over 90% of which are singletons. Specimen: peripheral blood, collected on day 0 of AZD1222 vaccination. The receptors originated from an adult in good health.

This rearrangement joins TRBV19 to TRBJ1-5, with D maybe TRBD1 (6 bases). V was shortened by 3 bases and J by 4 bases, with 13 bases between the two germline ends. The CDR3 loop spans 15 amino acids. Per germline, CDR1 LNHDA and CDR2 SQIVND (reference sequence). The CDR3 DNA sequence: TGTGCCAGTAGTATCCTGACAGGAGCGAATCAGCCCCAGCATTTT. It codes for CASSILTGANQPQHF.

CDR3 protein: CASSKEDIRAHGYTF. CDR3 coding DNA: TGTGCCAGCAGCAAAGAGGACATCCGGGCTCATGGCTACACCTTC. V gene TRBV7-2 combines with J gene TRBJ1-2, with D possibly matching TRBD1 (5 bases). Germline lookup yields CDR1 SGHTA and CDR2 FQGNSA. The CDR3 covers 15 residues. The V end lost 5 bases, the J end lost 6 bases, and 19 bases lay between the germline ends. Full variable domain (rest looked up from reference TRBV7-2 and TRBJ1-2): GAGVSQSPSNKVTEKGKDVELRCDPISGHTALYWYRQSLGQGLEFLIYFQGNSAPDKSGLPSDRFSAERTGGSVSTLTIQRTQQEDSAVYLCASSKEDIRAHGYTFGSGTRLTVV.

The gene calls are TRBV6-5 and TRBJ1-5; weak D call: TRBD1 (6 bases). This CDR3 is built from 14 residues. V was shortened by 7 bases and J by 3 bases, with 13 bases between the two germline ends. Germline V CDR1 and CDR2: MNHEY, SVGAGI. In DNA, the CDR3 is TGTGCCAGCAATTCCCAGGGGTACAATCAGCCCCAGCATTTT. Encoded protein: CASNSQGYNQPQHF.

The V and J genes are TRBV5-4 and TRBJ1-1; no clear D gene. The CDR3 runs to 13 residues. The V gene lost 3 bases and the J gene lost 0 bases, with 6 bases spanning the gap. CDR1 is SGHNT and CDR2 is YYREEE in the germline V gene (reference sequence). The CDR3 here is CASSSILNTEAFF. CDR3 sequence (DNA): TGTGCCAGCAGCTCAATTCTGAACACTGAAGCTTTCTTT.

J is TRBJ2-1 and V is TRBV7-2; D could derive from TRBD1 or TRBD2 (5 bases each). Germline assignment: CDR1 SGHTA and CDR2 FQGNSA. With 2 bases removed from V and 6 bases from J, the gap between germline ends came to 8 bases. There are 13 residues in the CDR3. CDR3 region: CASSLRGANEQFF. The CDR3 bases are TGTGCCAGCAGCTTACGGGGCGCCAATGAGCAGTTCTTC.

This chain uses TRBV7-2 with TRBJ2-5, with TRBD1 identical over 7 bases. V shed 0 bases, J shed 1 base, and the junction held 2 bases outside the gene matches. Per germline, CDR1 SGHTA and CDR2 FQGNSA. The CDR3 has 15 residues. CDR3 sequence reads: CASSLAGTAQETQYF. The CDR3 region has the DNA TGTGCCAGCAGCTTAGCGGGGACAGCCCAAGAGACCCAGTACTTC.

J is TRBJ2-1 and V is TRBV5-1; perhaps TRBD1 as D (6 bases). Germline V CDR1 and CDR2: SGHRS, YFSETQ. The CDR3 extends over 16 amino acids. V was cut by 5 bases and J by 2 bases, with 17 bases left in between. CDR3 residues: CASRMAAQGAYNEQFF. CDR3 DNA: TGCGCCAGCAGAATGGCGGCACAGGGAGCCTACAATGAGCAGTTCTTC.

This chain links TRBV27 with TRBJ1-5; 7 bases agree with TRBD1. This CDR3 spans 13 amino acids. Germline CDR1 is MNHEY and CDR2 is SMNVEV (reference sequence). V shed 5 bases and J 5 bases; nucleotides not matched to a gene: 3. The CDR3 DNA follows: TGTGCCAGCAGTCAGGGGGGTTATCAGCCCCAGCATTTT. Its translation is CASSQGGYQPQHF.

V gene TRBV4-2 combines with J gene TRBJ2-7; D might be TRBD2 (6 bases). Germline V lookup: CDR1 LGHNA, CDR2 YNFKEQ. V dropped 4 bases and J dropped 2 bases, with 15 bases sitting between them. The CDR3 length is 15 residues. CDR3 DNA sequence: TGTGCCAGCAGCCCGCAAATAGCGGACCCCTACGAGCAGTACTTC. Protein sequence: CASSPQIADPYEQYF.

The chain has TRBV19 and TRBJ1-1; possibly TRBD1 for D (6 bases). The CDR3 has 14 residues. Trimming shortened V by 5 bases and J by 4 bases, and 14 bases separated the two germline ends. From germline, CDR1 is LNHDA and CDR2 SQIVND (reference sequence). CDR3 sequence: CASSAITGSTEAFF. The DNA for the CDR3 is TGTGCCAGTAGTGCGATTACAGGGAGCACTGAAGCTTTCTTT.

The V call is TRBV19, the J call TRBJ2-7, with TRBD1 matching 7 bases. Looked up from germline, CDR1 is LNHDA and CDR2 is SQIVND (reference sequence). After removal of 2 bases from V and 4 bases from J, the junction contained 2 bases not matched to a gene. CDR3 length: 13 residues. CDR3 nucleotides: TGTGCCAGTAGTATAAAACAGGGGTACGAGCAGTACTTC. Translating gives CASSIKQGYEQYF.

The chain is built from TRBV6-5 and TRBJ1-1; the D is unclear. Trimming left V 6 bases short and J 1 base short, with 12 bases between. Germline values: CDR1 MNHEY, CDR2 SVGAGI. The CDR3 runs 14 residues. CDR3 in amino acids: CASSQHLGNTEAFF. The DNA for the CDR3 is TGTGCCAGCAGCCAACATCTGGGGAACACTGAAGCTTTCTTT.

The chain employs TRBV2 and TRBJ2-5, with D possibly matching TRBD2 (5 bases). This CDR3 comprises 13 residues. Trimming left V 4 bases short and J 3 bases short, with 9 bases between. The V gene's germline CDR1 is SNHLY and CDR2 FYNNEI. The chain's CDR3 is CASSVGGKETQYF. The CDR3 region has the DNA TGTGCCAGCAGTGTCGGAGGAAAAGAGACCCAGTACTTC.

J is TRBJ1-2 and V is TRBV30; no firm D call. V was shortened by 0 bases and J by 6 bases, with 17 bases between the two germline ends. Germline V gene sequence: CDR1 GTSNPN, CDR2 SVGIG (reference sequence). This CDR3 spans 15 amino acids. CDR3 coding DNA: TGTGCCTGGAGTGTATGGAGGGCCACCCGGGATGGCTACACCTTC. Translated: CAWSVWRATRDGYTF.